These 15 T cell receptor beta chains originate from one sample sequenced in a study of T cell repertoires in cytomegalovirus infection. A single record per CDR3 protein comes from TCRdb applying MiXCR to the reads. The sample includes tens of thousands of distinct CDR3 sequences, around 30% of them seen just once. For these receptors, no antigen is known. The specimen was CD8+ T cells from cultured PBMCs, collected from culture after CMV antigen stimulation. The source is a human donor in good health (CMV status not recorded). Some clones in this sample may be carry-over from other donors' samples.

This clonotype occurred a few times. The DNA for the CDR3 is TGTGCCAGCAGTTACGTGACAGGCGTGGTGTACGAGCAGTACTTC. Protein sequence: CASSYVTGVVYEQYF. J is TRBJ2-7 and V is TRBV6-6, with D perhaps matching TRBD1 (6 bases). From germline, CDR1 is MNHNY and CDR2 SVGAGI (reference sequence). Trimming took off 2 bases at V and 4 bases at J, with 15 bases between the two ends. There are 15 residues in the CDR3.

V gene TRBV9 combines with J gene TRBJ2-7; a possible D gene is TRBD1 (6 bases). The germline V gene encodes CDR1 SGDLS and CDR2 YYNGEE. Trimming took off 4 bases at V and 5 bases at J, with 16 bases between the two ends. The CDR3 is made up of 14 amino acids. The CDR3 reads CASSNRVTPDEQYF. In DNA, the CDR3 is TGTGCCAGCAGCAACAGGGTAACCCCCGACGAGCAGTACTTC. Full variable domain (rest looked up from reference TRBV9 and TRBJ2-7): DSGVTQTPKHLITATGQRVTLRCSPRSGDLSVYWYQQSLDQGLQFLIQYYNGEERAKGNILERFSAQQFPDLHSELNLSSLELGDSALYFCASSNRVTPDEQYFGPGTRLTVT.

The sample holds many counts of this clonotype. The chain links TRBV7-9 to TRBJ2-2; D call uncertain. Trimming removed 2 bases from V and 0 bases from J, with 16 bases in between. CDR3 length: 18 residues. Per germline, CDR1 SEHNR and CDR2 FQNEAQ (reference sequence). CDR3 nucleotides: TGTGCCAGCAGCTTAACTCTAGGACGGCGCGCGAACACCGGGGAGCTGTTTTTT. Translating it yields CASSLTLGRRANTGELFF.

This clonotype was seen more than once but under ten times. The chain is built from TRBV30 and TRBJ2-2; TRBD2 matches 7 bases. V dropped 2 bases and J dropped 2; count of bases not matched to a gene: 5. CDR3 length: 15 amino acids. Germline V gene sequence: CDR1 GTSNPN, CDR2 SVGIG (reference sequence). This chain's CDR3 is CAWSTGTTNTGELFF. The DNA of the CDR3 is TGTGCCTGGAGTACCGGGACTACCAACACCGGGGAGCTGTTTTTT.

The table lists this clonotype with a few counts. The CDR3 region is CASSFNGRNYGYTF. The CDR3 coding sequence is TGTGCCAGCAGTTTTAACGGACGGAACTATGGCTACACCTTC. This chain links TRBV27 with TRBJ1-2; D uncertain. The CDR3 is made up of 14 amino acids. Looked up from germline, CDR1 is MNHEY and CDR2 is SMNVEV (reference sequence). The V gene lost 3 bases and the J gene lost 2 bases, with 10 bases spanning the gap.

CDR3 DNA: TGTGCCAGCAGTGATACCCCACAGTATAGCAATCAGCCCCAGCATTTT. Translating it yields CASSDTPQYSNQPQHF. This chain connects TRBV6-4 to TRBJ1-5; D is unresolved. Germline CDR1 reads MRHNA; CDR2 reads SNTAGT. The CDR3 totals 16 residues. The V gene lost 3 bases and the J gene lost 0 bases, with 12 bases spanning the gap.

This clonotype has a single count. This chain uses TRBV2 with TRBJ1-5; tentatively, D is TRBD1 (5 bases). The CDR3 loop spans 16 amino acids. V gave up 5 bases and J gave up 3 bases, with 17 bases separating them. Germline CDR1 is SNHLY and CDR2 is FYNNEI. The CDR3 sequence: CASSRGGNSYNQPQHF. The CDR3 nucleotides are TGTGCCAGCAGTCGCGGGGGGAACTCGTACAATCAGCCCCAGCATTTT.

The V call is TRBV19, the J call TRBJ1-1; D call uncertain. The V and J ends lost 3 bases and 0 bases respectively, with 5 bases between them. CDR3 length equals 13 residues. Germline V gene lookup returns CDR1 LNHDA and CDR2 SQIVND (reference sequence). DNA for the CDR3: TGTGCCAGTAGTATCTCGTTGAACACTGAAGCTTTCTTT. Its protein product is CASSISLNTEAFF.

This clonotype showed up many times. V is TRBV11-3 and J is TRBJ1-6, with D uncertain. CDR1 is SGHNT, CDR2 YENEEA, per germline. The CDR3 spans 13 residues. Trimming removed 3 bases at V and 6 bases at J, with 6 bases between. The CDR3 loop reads CASSFELNSPLHF. The CDR3 nucleotides read TGTGCCAGCAGCTTTGAGCTTAATTCACCCCTCCACTTT.

This clonotype was seen only a few times. The rearrangement uses TRBV4-3 and TRBJ2-2; tentative D call: TRBD1 (6 bases). This CDR3 contains 16 residues. Trimming stripped 1 base from V and 1 base from J, with 10 bases between. Germline V gives CDR1 LGHNA, CDR2 YSLEER. Written as DNA, the CDR3 is TGCGCCAGCAGCCAAGTCAAGGGGGTGAACACCGGGGAGCTGTTTTTT. The encoded protein is CASSQVKGVNTGELFF.

This chain joins TRBV7-9 and TRBJ2-3; 7 bases fit TRBD2. The CDR3 runs to 14 residues. V shed 5 bases and J 8 bases; nucleotides not matched to a gene: 10. Germline V CDR1 and CDR2: SEHNR, FQNEAQ (reference sequence). This chain's CDR3 is CASSKGLGPITQYF. For the CDR3, the DNA is TGTGCCAGCAGCAAAGGACTAGGGCCTATTACGCAGTATTTT.

Ten or more counts support this clonotype. This sequence joins TRBV6-1 and TRBJ1-5, with D perhaps matching TRBD1 (5 bases). Trimming removed 8 bases at V and 3 bases at J, with 14 bases between. The CDR3 totals 14 residues. Germline V gene sequence: CDR1 MNHNS, CDR2 SASEGT. The CDR3 protein is CASGLGGVNQPQHF. The CDR3 DNA follows: TGTGCCAGCGGCCTCGGGGGGGTCAATCAGCCCCAGCATTTT.

The chain uses TRBV27 and TRBJ1-4; D unclear. CDR1 is MNHEY and CDR2 is SMNVEV in the germline V gene (reference sequence). The CDR3 is made up of 14 amino acids. V gave up 8 bases and J gave up 5 bases, with 15 bases separating them. The CDR3: CASGRRSFNEKLFF. CDR3 DNA: TGTGCCAGCGGTCGGAGGTCATTCAATGAAAAACTGTTTTTT.

This clonotype was counted ten times or more. This sequence joins TRBV11-3 and TRBJ2-4; 9 bases are a match to TRBD1. The CDR3 loop spans 13 amino acids. V shed 5 bases, J shed 6 bases, and the junction held 2 bases outside the gene matches. Germline assignment: CDR1 SGHNT and CDR2 YENEEA. The CDR3 bases are TGTGCCAGCAGCGTGGGACAGGGAAACATTCAGTACTTC. Its protein is CASSVGQGNIQYF.

This rearrangement joins TRBV24-1 to TRBJ2-7, with 10 bases identical to TRBD1. With 2 bases clipped from V and 4 bases from J, the junction kept 4 bases outside the gene matches. This CDR3 comprises 15 residues. CDR1 KGHDR and CDR2 SFDVKD come from the germline V gene. For the CDR3, the DNA is TGTGCCACCAGTGATTCCGGGACAGGGGAATACGAGCAGTACTTC. This codes for CATSDSGTGEYEQYF.